This T cell receptor beta chain was identified during a study of a mutant IDH1 vaccine in newly diagnosed glioma. Findings of the study overall: Most patients, 85% to 95%, showed vaccine-induced immune responses.

Time point denoted: baseline, week 1 (first vaccination visit). Noted treatment: pre-vaccination baseline after standard-of-care therapy. V was shortened by 8 bases and J by 5 bases, with 15 bases between the two germline ends. This CDR3 spans 13 amino acids. CDR1 is LNHDA, CDR2 SQIVND, per germline (reference sequence). Concerning this clone: The antigen remains unidentified. Other DNA sequences within the sample encode an identical CDR3.

The table came from immunoSEQ multiplex PCR; TCRdb's copy has only in-frame clones and leaves some out. The sample shows roughly 41,000 clones, roughly 78% of them seen only once. The TCR comes from a man between 40 and 49 years old with glioma. Some clones in this sample may be carry-over from other donors' samples. The chain combines TRBV19 with TRBJ1-1; possible D gene TRBD1, 5 bases. Sequencing was performed on PBMCs, taken from a glioma patient treated with radiotherapy, temozolomide or both. DNA of the CDR3: TGTGCCAGTTCTATCGGGACCGCTACTGAAGCTTTCTTT. Encoded protein: CASSIGTATEAFF.